Listed here are 17 T cell receptor beta chains from one sample, sequenced in a study of cytotoxic CD8 clonotypes in ibrutinib-treated CLL. TCRdb's copy holds only in-frame clones and misses some; the assay was immunoSEQ multiplex PCR. The sample has approximately 23,000 clones, roughly 80% seen once; the top ten hold 6.5% to 8%. This material consisted of PBMCs, taken before ibrutinib treatment. The receptor set was obtained from a human donor with chronic lymphocytic leukemia.

The rearrangement uses TRBV6-5 and TRBJ2-3, with D maybe TRBD2 (6 bases). The germline V and J ends were trimmed by 4 bases and 1 base, with 9 bases remaining between them. The V gene's germline CDR1 is MNHEY and CDR2 SVGAGI. This CDR3 spans 14 amino acids. The CDR3 nucleotides are TGTGCCAGCAGTTCACCTAGCGGCACAGATACGCAGTATTTT. As protein: CASSSPSGTDTQYF.

Comment on this clone: The junction and the germline gene differ at one end; a read error may be behind it. The gene calls are TRBV7-7 and TRBJ2-2, with TRBD2 as a possible D gene (5 bases). Germline V lookup: CDR1 SSHAT, CDR2 FNYEAQ (reference sequence). CDR3 size: 15 residues. In DNA, the CDR3 is TGTGCTAGCAGCTTAGCTAGCCTGAACACCGGGGAGCTGTTTTTT. Translation: CASSLASLNTGELFF.

J is TRBJ1-1 and V is TRBV14; no clear D gene. Germline CDR1 and CDR2: SGHDN and FVKESK. V dropped 3 bases and J dropped 2 bases, with 7 bases sitting between them. The CDR3 runs 13 residues. CDR3 in amino acids: CASSQAINTEAFF. Written as DNA, the CDR3 is TGTGCCAGCAGCCAGGCAATAAACACTGAAGCTTTCTTT.

This clone has just a few counts. The J gene is TRBJ2-7, the V gene TRBV2; no firm D call. Germline V CDR1 and CDR2: SNHLY, FYNNEI. The V and J ends lost 4 bases and 1 base respectively, with 5 bases between them. The CDR3 is 12 amino acids. CDR3 loop: CASSVQSYEQYF. The DNA of the CDR3 is TGTGCCAGCAGTGTACAGTCCTACGAGCAGTACTTC.

J is TRBJ2-1 and V is TRBV27, with a tentative D call TRBD2 (6 bases). Germline CDR1 and CDR2: MNHEY and SMNVEV (reference sequence). Trimming removed 4 bases at V and 10 bases at J, with 11 bases between. There are 12 residues in the CDR3. This CDR3 is CASSSTGVEQFF. CDR3 sequence (DNA): TGTGCCAGCAGTTCCACGGGAGTGGAGCAGTTCTTC.

The CDR3: CASSSGQYNQPQHF. The CDR3 bases are TGTGCCAGCAGTTCTGGACAGTACAATCAGCCCCAGCATTTT. The rearrangement links TRBV6-5 to TRBJ1-5, with D possibly being TRBD1 (6 bases). Germline assignment: CDR1 MNHEY and CDR2 SVGAGI. With 4 bases removed from V and 3 bases from J, the gap between germline ends came to 10 bases. The CDR3 loop spans 14 amino acids.

The chain combines TRBV7-3 with TRBJ2-1; D is perhaps TRBD1 (6 bases). V was clipped by 5 bases and J by 9 bases, with 11 bases between them. The CDR3 runs 12 residues. Germline V gene sequence: CDR1 SGHTA, CDR2 FQGTGA. CDR3 nucleotides: TGTGCCAGCAGCGACACAGGGAGTGAGCAGTTCTTC. It yields the protein CASSDTGSEQFF.

V and J are TRBV5-1 and TRBJ2-7; D unclear. The CDR3 loop spans 13 amino acids. Germline V gives CDR1 SGHRS, CDR2 YFSETQ. Between the trimmed V and J ends, which lost 2 bases and 0 bases, there was a span of 6 bases. CDR3 DNA: TGCGCCAGCAGCTTACGGAGCTCCTACGAGCAGTACTTC. It codes for CASSLRSSYEQYF.

The genes are TRBV16 and TRBJ2-7; D is undetermined. The V end lost 8 bases, the J end lost 1 base, and 18 bases lay between the germline ends. Per the germline V gene, CDR1 is KGHSY and CDR2 is FQNENV. The CDR3 runs to 15 residues. CDR3 sequence: CASLPYVRNSYEQYF. DNA of the CDR3: TGTGCCAGCCTTCCGTACGTCAGAAATTCCTACGAGCAGTACTTC.

This chain links TRBV7-9 with TRBJ2-4; 9 bases are shared with TRBD1. This CDR3 contains 16 residues. Germline lookup yields CDR1 SEHNR and CDR2 FQNEAQ (reference sequence). V gave up 5 bases and J gave up 0 bases; unmatched junction bases: 5. This CDR3 is CASSRAGQGAKNIQYF. DNA of the CDR3: TGTGCCAGCAGCCGCGCGGGACAGGGAGCCAAAAACATTCAGTACTTC.

The J gene is TRBJ1-4, the V gene TRBV6-1; 7 nucleotides match TRBD1. Germline V gene data show CDR1 as MNHNS and CDR2 as SASEGT. After removal of 3 bases from V and 8 bases from J, the junction contained 3 bases not matched to a gene. The CDR3 is 13 residues long. In nucleotides, the CDR3 is TGTGCCAGCAGTGAGGTCAGGGGGGAAAAACTGTTTTTT. It encodes CASSEVRGEKLFF.

This clone was detected once. The chain combines TRBV18 with TRBJ1-6; TRBD1 agrees at 9 bases. There are 14 residues in the CDR3. The V segment lost 3 bases and the J segment 6 bases; nucleotides outside the gene matches: 0. Germline CDR1 and CDR2: KGHSH and LQKENI. The chain's CDR3 is CASSPGQGNSPLHF. The CDR3 DNA reads TGTGCCAGCTCACCGGGACAGGGTAATTCACCCCTCCACTTT.

This clone was observed a single time. The chain is built from TRBV6-5 and TRBJ1-1, with TRBD1 as a possible D gene (5 bases). The germline gives CDR1 MNHEY, CDR2 SVGAGI. Trimming left V 6 bases short and J 1 base short, with 12 bases between. The CDR3 runs 14 residues. DNA for the CDR3: TGTGCCAGCAGCACAGGACGGGAGAACACTGAAGCTTTCTTT. Translating it yields CASSTGRENTEAFF.

The V call is TRBV6-5, the J call TRBJ1-3; TRBD1 aligns across 8 bases. The CDR3 consists of 15 residues. After removal of 2 bases from V and 0 bases from J, the junction contained 0 bases not matched to a gene. CDR1 MNHEY and CDR2 SVGAGI come from the germline V gene. CDR3 residues: CASSYDRGSGNTIYF. For the CDR3, the DNA is TGTGCCAGCAGTTACGACAGGGGCTCTGGAAACACCATATATTTT.

V gene TRBV30 combines with J gene TRBJ2-6; no reliable D call. CDR3 size: 13 residues. V was cut by 3 bases and J by 1 base, with 4 bases left in between. Germline V gene sequence: CDR1 GTSNPN, CDR2 SVGIG (reference sequence). The CDR3: CAWSMSGANVLTF. For the CDR3, the DNA is TGTGCCTGGAGCATGTCTGGGGCCAACGTCCTGACTTTC.

This chain joins TRBV7-2 and TRBJ1-2; perhaps TRBD1 as D (6 bases). Germline assignment: CDR1 SGHTA and CDR2 FQGNSA. CDR3 length: 12 residues. V gave up 5 bases and J gave up 6 bases, with 10 bases separating them. CDR3 nucleotide sequence: TGTGCCAGCAGCCCCGGGACACATGGCTACACCTTC. It translates to CASSPGTHGYTF.

The chain combines TRBV30 with TRBJ1-5; 8 bases fit TRBD1. CDR3 length: 15 residues. J was trimmed by 5 bases and V by 2 bases; bases with no gene match: 8. Germline CDR1 GTSNPN, CDR2 SVGIG (reference sequence). This CDR3 reads CAWSLGTGGYQPQHF. The CDR3, as DNA: TGTGCCTGGAGTCTCGGGACAGGAGGCTATCAGCCCCAGCATTTT. Full variable domain (rest looked up from reference TRBV30 and TRBJ1-5): SQTIHQWPATLVQPVGSPLSLECTVEGTSNPNLYWYRQAAGRGLQLLFYSVGIGQISSEVPQNLSASRPQDRQFILSSKKLLLSDSGFYLCAWSLGTGGYQPQHFGDGTRLSIL.